A selection of T cell receptor beta chains follows, all from one sample in a study of blood T cell repertoires in COVID-19. Produced via immunoSEQ multiplex PCR; TCRdb's table is partial and in-frame only. The sample carries around 210,000 clones, 80% to 90% recorded once. The sample was peripheral blood. The receptors shown here come from a man between 18 and 29 years old with active or convalescent COVID-19. Each CDR3 is given with its conserved first and last residue. Fields, in order: V gene, D gene, clone size, J gene, CDR3 DNA, CDR3 protein. The D gene is left open where the match is weak. Clone sizes are given selectively: once, few, many, or a class where the clone is expanded.

V gene: TRBV5-1
D gene: TRBD2
clone size: .
J gene: TRBJ2-7
CDR3 DNA: TGCGCCAGCAGCTGGGGAGGGGAAAGCTCCTACGAGCAGTACTTC
CDR3 protein: CASSWGGESSYEQYF

V gene: TRBV11-2
D gene: .
clone size: .
J gene: TRBJ1-2
CDR3 DNA: TGTGCCAGCAGGCGACTAGGGTATTCGGCGCTCGGCTACACCTTC
CDR3 protein: CASRRLGYSALGYTF

V gene: TRBV5-1
D gene: .
clone size: .
J gene: TRBJ1-3
CDR3 DNA: TGCGCCAGCAGCTCCTTTGGGCCGAGCTCTGGAAACACCATATATTTT
CDR3 protein: CASSSFGPSSGNTIYF

V gene: TRBV18
D gene: .
clone size: .
J gene: TRBJ1-1
CDR3 DNA: TGTGCCAGCTCACCTTCGAGAGGCACTGAAGCTTTCTTT
CDR3 protein: CASSPSRGTEAFF

V gene: TRBV10-3
D gene: .
clone size: .
J gene: TRBJ1-6
CDR3 DNA: TGTGCCACCTATCAAGGGGGGGAGACAGTTAATTCACCCCTCCACTTT
CDR3 protein: CATYQGGETVNSPLHF

V gene: TRBV5-1
D gene: TRBD1
clone size: once
J gene: TRBJ2-5
CDR3 DNA: TGCGCCAGCAGCTCGATACCTAGGCAGGGGGCTTGGGAGACCCAGTACTTC
CDR3 protein: CASSSIPRQGAWETQYF

V gene: TRBV5-1
D gene: TRBD2
clone size: .
J gene: TRBJ2-1
CDR3 DNA: TGCGCCAGCAGCTCTAATATCCGGACTAGCGGGAGCAATGAGCAGTTCTTC
CDR3 protein: CASSSNIRTSGSNEQFF

V gene: TRBV19
D gene: .
clone size: .
J gene: TRBJ1-1
CDR3 DNA: TGTGCCAGTAGTTGGGGCAGGGTGGACACTGAAGCTTTCTTT
CDR3 protein: CASSWGRVDTEAFF

V gene: TRBV3-1/TRBV3-2
D gene: TRBD2
clone size: .
J gene: TRBJ2-1
CDR3 DNA: TGTGCCAGCAGCCAAGAGGCCCTAGGACTAGATATCGGTGAGCAGTTCTTC
CDR3 protein: CASSQEALGLDIGEQFF

V gene: TRBV3-1/TRBV3-2
D gene: TRBD2
clone size: .
J gene: TRBJ2-2
CDR3 DNA: TGTGCCAGCAGCCACGGGACGGGAGGGCCCGTCGGGGAGCTGTTTTTT
CDR3 protein: CASSHGTGGPVGELFF

V gene: TRBV27
D gene: .
clone size: .
J gene: TRBJ2-2
CDR3 DNA: TGTGCCAGCAGGCCCAACAGGGTGAGCGGGGAGCTGTTTTTT
CDR3 protein: CASRPNRVSGELFF

V gene: TRBV28
D gene: TRBD1
clone size: .
J gene: TRBJ2-2
CDR3 DNA: TGTGCCAGCAGGACCGGGACAGGGGGCACCGGGGAGCTGTTTTTT
CDR3 protein: CASRTGTGGTGELFF

V gene: TRBV3-1/TRBV3-2
D gene: TRBD1
clone size: .
J gene: TRBJ1-5
CDR3 DNA: TGTGCCAGCAGCCAAGGACAGGGGGGCCAGCCCCAGCATTTT
CDR3 protein: CASSQGQGGQPQHF

V gene: TRBV5-1
D gene: .
clone size: .
J gene: TRBJ2-7
CDR3 DNA: TGCGCCAGCAGCTTGGAAGGGGCGCTTGGTGAGCAGTACTTC
CDR3 protein: CASSLEGALGEQYF

V gene: TRBV28
D gene: .
clone size: .
J gene: TRBJ1-4
CDR3 DNA: TGTGCCAGCAGTTTTACAGGGCCCGGGAATGAAAAACTGTTTTTT
CDR3 protein: CASSFTGPGNEKLFF